This is a list of T cell receptor beta chains from one sample in a study of T cell responses to AZD1222 COVID-19 vaccine. The protocol was immunoSEQ multiplex PCR, while the TCRdb copy is restricted to in-frame clones and leaves out a portion. The sample includes about 110,000 clones, roughly 90% of them seen just once. The specimen was peripheral blood, collected on day 0 of AZD1222 vaccination. Receptors were obtained from an adult in good health. CDR3s leave out the opening cysteine and the closing phenylalanine or tryptophan. Clone size is stated in some rows and not others, as once, few, many or a class when expanded.

V gene: TRBV9; clone size: once; J gene: TRBJ2-5; CDR3 protein: ASSPYSLAGRETQY
V gene: TRBV5-6; clone size: NA; J gene: TRBJ1-4; CDR3 protein: ASSLQGASEKLF
V gene: TRBV20-1; clone size: NA; J gene: TRBJ2-1; CDR3 protein: SAREVSGQF
V gene: TRBV10-2; clone size: NA; J gene: TRBJ1-3; CDR3 protein: ASGGTASSGNTIY
V gene: TRBV19; clone size: NA; J gene: TRBJ2-6; CDR3 protein: ASRVGQPGANVLT
V gene: TRBV5-1; clone size: NA; J gene: TRBJ1-1; CDR3 protein: ASSLYTQQGTEAF
V gene: TRBV28; clone size: NA; J gene: TRBJ1-4; CDR3 protein: ASGFRGEKLF
V gene: TRBV6-5; clone size: NA; J gene: TRBJ2-3; CDR3 protein: ASSYSGDSGGDTQY
V gene: TRBV4-3; clone size: once; J gene: TRBJ2-7; CDR3 protein: ASSRDSSGNYEQY
V gene: TRBV18; clone size: NA; J gene: TRBJ2-2; CDR3 protein: ASSPLPTGGGSGELF
V gene: TRBV7-8; clone size: NA; J gene: TRBJ2-2; CDR3 protein: ASSLRRENTGELF
V gene: TRBV6-2/TRBV6-3; clone size: NA; J gene: TRBJ1-2; CDR3 protein: ASSTTRGQSPQGYT
V gene: TRBV24-1; clone size: NA; J gene: TRBJ1-5; CDR3 protein: ATSAPTGKNQPQH
V gene: TRBV28; clone size: NA; J gene: TRBJ2-3; CDR3 protein: ASSVTADTQY
V gene: TRBV19; clone size: NA; J gene: TRBJ1-2; CDR3 protein: ASSVPRQGSSGYT
V gene: TRBV6-5; clone size: NA; J gene: TRBJ2-1; CDR3 protein: ASRRLAGVINEQF
V gene: TRBV19; clone size: NA; J gene: TRBJ2-1; CDR3 protein: ASSMGHRSYNEQF
V gene: TRBV4-1; clone size: NA; J gene: TRBJ2-7; CDR3 protein: ASSQEASGLNYEQY
V gene: TRBV19; clone size: NA; J gene: TRBJ2-3; CDR3 protein: ASSIGSFTDTQY
V gene: TRBV5-4; clone size: NA; J gene: TRBJ1-5; CDR3 protein: ASSLGNQPQH
V gene: TRBV6-5; clone size: NA; J gene: TRBJ1-5; CDR3 protein: ASTALDRGVQPQH
V gene: TRBV4-3; clone size: NA; J gene: TRBJ1-4; CDR3 protein: ASSLAAGDNEKLF
V gene: TRBV5-1; clone size: NA; J gene: TRBJ2-1; CDR3 protein: ASSLDPGLTSDEQF
V gene: TRBV25-1; clone size: NA; J gene: TRBJ2-2; CDR3 protein: ASTRLAGGPGTGELF
V gene: TRBV27; clone size: NA; J gene: TRBJ2-5; CDR3 protein: ASSFIGGRDTETQY
V gene: TRBV7-2; clone size: NA; J gene: TRBJ2-5; CDR3 protein: ASSAGTESSSNQY
V gene: TRBV5-1; clone size: NA; J gene: TRBJ1-6; CDR3 protein: ASRLTGFYSPLH
V gene: TRBV13; clone size: NA; J gene: TRBJ2-7; CDR3 protein: ARAPGQGFYEQY
V gene: TRBV12-3/TRBV12-4; clone size: NA; J gene: TRBJ1-5; CDR3 protein: ASTWGEASPQH
V gene: TRBV5-1; clone size: few; J gene: TRBJ1-2; CDR3 protein: ASSLTDNYGYT
V gene: TRBV15; clone size: NA; J gene: TRBJ2-3; CDR3 protein: ATSRGGEGKDTQY
V gene: TRBV28; clone size: NA; J gene: TRBJ2-7; CDR3 protein: ASSSPAGRGEQY
V gene: TRBV3-1/TRBV3-2; clone size: NA; J gene: TRBJ1-1; CDR3 protein: ASSQDFLGRGQGTEAF
V gene: TRBV5-4; clone size: NA; J gene: TRBJ2-7; CDR3 protein: ASSLPGGTEQY
V gene: TRBV7-9; clone size: NA; J gene: TRBJ1-4; CDR3 protein: ASSLTAKGNEKLF
V gene: TRBV11-2; clone size: NA; J gene: TRBJ1-2; CDR3 protein: ASSLGDYGYT
V gene: TRBV28; clone size: NA; J gene: TRBJ2-2; CDR3 protein: ASRVVNTGELF
V gene: TRBV5-1; clone size: NA; J gene: TRBJ2-1; CDR3 protein: ASSPPGTSGTGQF
V gene: TRBV11-2; clone size: NA; J gene: TRBJ1-3; CDR3 protein: ASSPRISGNTIY
V gene: TRBV12-3/TRBV12-4; clone size: NA; J gene: TRBJ1-2; CDR3 protein: ASRLYYGYT
V gene: TRBV4-2; clone size: NA; J gene: TRBJ2-2; CDR3 protein: ASSQDRRGRYGGELF
V gene: TRBV4-1; clone size: NA; J gene: TRBJ1-3; CDR3 protein: ASSLNLNRGHSGNTIY
V gene: TRBV4-2; clone size: few; J gene: TRBJ2-1; CDR3 protein: ASSQGRSNEQF
V gene: TRBV27; clone size: NA; J gene: TRBJ1-1; CDR3 protein: ASSLRTGYTEAF
V gene: TRBV5-1; clone size: NA; J gene: TRBJ1-4; CDR3 protein: ASSYDTATNEKLF
V gene: TRBV25-1; clone size: NA; J gene: TRBJ1-1; CDR3 protein: ASRDTGGTEAF
V gene: TRBV7-9; clone size: NA; J gene: TRBJ1-5; CDR3 protein: ASSLTGGSNQPQH
V gene: TRBV7-2; clone size: NA; J gene: TRBJ2-7; CDR3 protein: ASSLSPGDEQY
V gene: TRBV5-4; clone size: NA; J gene: TRBJ1-2; CDR3 protein: ASSLGQGNYGYT
V gene: TRBV6-4; clone size: NA; J gene: TRBJ1-1; CDR3 protein: ASREAF
V gene: TRBV6-1; clone size: NA; J gene: TRBJ1-5; CDR3 protein: ASSGVYRGRLSGQPQH
V gene: TRBV7-9; clone size: NA; J gene: TRBJ1-4; CDR3 protein: ASRPRAGTNEKLF
V gene: TRBV24-1; clone size: NA; J gene: TRBJ2-3; CDR3 protein: ATRASGRGNTDTQY
V gene: TRBV9; clone size: NA; J gene: TRBJ2-2; CDR3 protein: ASSVAWGTGELF
V gene: TRBV5-1; clone size: few; J gene: TRBJ2-3; CDR3 protein: ASSRRGLAGVSTDTQY
V gene: TRBV30; clone size: NA; J gene: TRBJ1-5; CDR3 protein: AWSVPRQGRGQPQH
V gene: TRBV7-6; clone size: NA; J gene: TRBJ1-6; CDR3 protein: ASSLVSTAHLYNSPLH
V gene: TRBV28; clone size: NA; J gene: TRBJ1-5; CDR3 protein: ASSPAGQPQH
V gene: TRBV4-1; clone size: NA; J gene: TRBJ2-1; CDR3 protein: ASSGRTASSYNEQF
V gene: TRBV7-3; clone size: NA; J gene: TRBJ1-6; CDR3 protein: ASSFSNNSPLH